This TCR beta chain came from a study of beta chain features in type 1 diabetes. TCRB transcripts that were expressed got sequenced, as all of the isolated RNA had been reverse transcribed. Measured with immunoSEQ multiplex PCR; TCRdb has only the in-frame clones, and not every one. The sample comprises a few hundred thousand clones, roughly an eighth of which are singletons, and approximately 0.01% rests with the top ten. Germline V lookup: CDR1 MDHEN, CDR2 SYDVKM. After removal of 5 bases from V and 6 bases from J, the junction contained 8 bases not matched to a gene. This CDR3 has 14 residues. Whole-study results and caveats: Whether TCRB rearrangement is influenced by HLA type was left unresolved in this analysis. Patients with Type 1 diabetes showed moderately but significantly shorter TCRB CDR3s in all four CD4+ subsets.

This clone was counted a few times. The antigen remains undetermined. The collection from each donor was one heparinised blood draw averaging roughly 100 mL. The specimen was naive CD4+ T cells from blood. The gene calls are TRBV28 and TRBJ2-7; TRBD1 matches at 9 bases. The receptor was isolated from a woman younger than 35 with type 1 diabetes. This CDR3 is CASSGQGTVGEQYF. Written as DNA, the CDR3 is TGTGCCAGCAGTGGACAGGGGACGGTTGGCGAGCAGTACTTC.